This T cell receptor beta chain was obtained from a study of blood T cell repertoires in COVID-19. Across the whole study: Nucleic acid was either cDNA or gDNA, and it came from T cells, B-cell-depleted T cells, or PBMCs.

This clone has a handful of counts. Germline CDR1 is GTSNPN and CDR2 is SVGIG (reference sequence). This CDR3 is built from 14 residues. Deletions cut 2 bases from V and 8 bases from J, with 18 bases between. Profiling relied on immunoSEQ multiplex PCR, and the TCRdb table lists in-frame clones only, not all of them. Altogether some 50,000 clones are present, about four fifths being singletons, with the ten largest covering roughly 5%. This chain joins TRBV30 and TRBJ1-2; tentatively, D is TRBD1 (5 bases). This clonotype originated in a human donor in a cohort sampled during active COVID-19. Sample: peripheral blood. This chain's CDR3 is CAWSSVGGIGGYTF. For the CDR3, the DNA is TGTGCCTGGAGTAGCGTGGGGGGAATAGGCGGCTACACCTTC.